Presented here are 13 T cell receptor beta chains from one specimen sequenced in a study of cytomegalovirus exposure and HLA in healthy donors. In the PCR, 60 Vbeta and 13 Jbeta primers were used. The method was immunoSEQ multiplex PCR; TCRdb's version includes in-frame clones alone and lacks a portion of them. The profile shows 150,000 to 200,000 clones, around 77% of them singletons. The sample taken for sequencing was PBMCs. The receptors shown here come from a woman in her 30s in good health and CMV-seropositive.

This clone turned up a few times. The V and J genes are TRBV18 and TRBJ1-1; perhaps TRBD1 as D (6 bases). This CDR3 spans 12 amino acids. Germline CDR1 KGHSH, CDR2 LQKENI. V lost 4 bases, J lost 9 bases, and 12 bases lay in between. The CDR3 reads CASSRSQGQAFF. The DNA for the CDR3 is TGTGCCAGCTCACGGAGCCAGGGGCAAGCTTTCTTT.

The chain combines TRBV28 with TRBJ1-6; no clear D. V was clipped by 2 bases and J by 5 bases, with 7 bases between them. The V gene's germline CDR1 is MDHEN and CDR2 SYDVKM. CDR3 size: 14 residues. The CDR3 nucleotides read TGTGCCAGCAGTTTAGCGGCAGATAATTCACCCCTCCACTTT. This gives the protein CASSLAADNSPLHF.

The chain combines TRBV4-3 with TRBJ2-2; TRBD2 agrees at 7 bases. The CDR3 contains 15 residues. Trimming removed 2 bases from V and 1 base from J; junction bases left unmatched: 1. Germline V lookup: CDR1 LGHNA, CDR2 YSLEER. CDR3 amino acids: CASSQLAGNTGELFF. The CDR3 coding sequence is TGCGCCAGCAGCCAATTAGCGGGGAACACCGGGGAGCTGTTTTTT.

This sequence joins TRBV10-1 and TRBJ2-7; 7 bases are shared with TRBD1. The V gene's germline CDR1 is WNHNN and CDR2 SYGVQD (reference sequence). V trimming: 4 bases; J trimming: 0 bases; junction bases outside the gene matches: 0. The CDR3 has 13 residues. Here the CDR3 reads CASSGDSSYEQYF. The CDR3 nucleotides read TGCGCCAGCAGTGGGGACAGCTCCTACGAGCAGTACTTC.

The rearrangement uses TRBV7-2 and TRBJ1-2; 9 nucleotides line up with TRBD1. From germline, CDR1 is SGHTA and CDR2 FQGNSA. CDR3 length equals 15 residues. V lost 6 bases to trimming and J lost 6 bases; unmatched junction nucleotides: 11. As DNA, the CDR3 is TGTGCCAGCAGTTCAGCTGGGACAGGGTTCGATGGCTACACCTTC. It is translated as CASSSAGTGFDGYTF.

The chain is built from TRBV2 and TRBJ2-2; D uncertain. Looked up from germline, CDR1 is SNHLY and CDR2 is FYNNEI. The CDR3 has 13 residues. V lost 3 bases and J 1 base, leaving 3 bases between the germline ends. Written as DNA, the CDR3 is TGTGCCAGCAGTGAGAGGAACACCGGGGAGCTGTTTTTT. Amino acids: CASSERNTGELFF.

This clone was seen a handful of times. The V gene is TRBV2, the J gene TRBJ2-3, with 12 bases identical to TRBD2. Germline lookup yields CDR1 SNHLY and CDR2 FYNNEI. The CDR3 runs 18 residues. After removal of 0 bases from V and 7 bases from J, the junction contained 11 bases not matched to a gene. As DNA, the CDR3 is TGTGCCAGCAGTGAAGCGGGTGCCGGACTAGCGGGACTGAATACGCAGTATTTT. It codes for CASSEAGAGLAGLNTQYF.

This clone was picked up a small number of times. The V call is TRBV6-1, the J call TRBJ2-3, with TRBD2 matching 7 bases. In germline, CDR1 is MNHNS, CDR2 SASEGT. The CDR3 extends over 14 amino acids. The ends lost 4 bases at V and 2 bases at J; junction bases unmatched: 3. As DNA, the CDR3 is TGTGCCAGCAGTGGAGCGGGGCACACAGATACGCAGTATTTT. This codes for CASSGAGHTDTQYF.

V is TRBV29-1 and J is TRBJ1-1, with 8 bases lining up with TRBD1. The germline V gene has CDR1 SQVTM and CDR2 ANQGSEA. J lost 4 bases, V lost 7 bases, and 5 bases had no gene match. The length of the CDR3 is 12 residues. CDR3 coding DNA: TGCAGCGGTAGGACAGGGCCCACTGAAGCTTTCTTT. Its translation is CSGRTGPTEAFF.

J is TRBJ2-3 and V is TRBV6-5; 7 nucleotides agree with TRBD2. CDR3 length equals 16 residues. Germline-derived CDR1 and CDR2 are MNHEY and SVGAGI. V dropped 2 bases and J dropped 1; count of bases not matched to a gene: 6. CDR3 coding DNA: TGTGCCAGCAGTTACCTGGGGGGGGTCGGCACAGATACGCAGTATTTT. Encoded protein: CASSYLGGVGTDTQYF.

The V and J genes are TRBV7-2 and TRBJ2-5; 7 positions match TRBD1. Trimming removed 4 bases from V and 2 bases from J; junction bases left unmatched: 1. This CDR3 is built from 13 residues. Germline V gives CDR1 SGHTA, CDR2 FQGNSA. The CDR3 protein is CASSWGQQETQYF. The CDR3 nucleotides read TGTGCCAGCAGCTGGGGACAGCAAGAGACCCAGTACTTC.

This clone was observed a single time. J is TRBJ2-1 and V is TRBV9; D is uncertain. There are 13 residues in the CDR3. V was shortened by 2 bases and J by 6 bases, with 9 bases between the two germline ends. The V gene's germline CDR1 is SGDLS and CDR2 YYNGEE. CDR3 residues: CASSVGPVNEQFF. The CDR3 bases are TGTGCCAGCAGCGTGGGCCCCGTCAATGAGCAGTTCTTC. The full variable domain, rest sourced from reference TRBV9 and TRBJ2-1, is DSGVTQTPKHLITATGQRVTLRCSPRSGDLSVYWYQQSLDQGLQFLIQYYNGEERAKGNILERFSAQQFPDLHSELNLSSLELGDSALYFCASSVGPVNEQFFGPGTRLTVL.

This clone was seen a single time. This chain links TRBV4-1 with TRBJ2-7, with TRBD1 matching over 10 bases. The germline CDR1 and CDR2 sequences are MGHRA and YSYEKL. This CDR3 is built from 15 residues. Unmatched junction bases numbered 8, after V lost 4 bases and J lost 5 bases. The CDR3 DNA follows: TGCGCCAGCAGCCGGCCGGGACAGGGGAAAAACGAGCAGTACTTC. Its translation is CASSRPGQGKNEQYF.